Reported below is one T cell receptor beta chain. The CDR3 spans 14 residues. With 0 bases removed from V and 2 bases from J, the gap between germline ends came to 8 bases. Germline V gene data show CDR1 as LNHNV and CDR2 as YYDKDF (reference sequence). The data originate from a study of blood T cell repertoires in COVID-19. Turning to the study itself: The analysed material was cDNA or gDNA that came from T cells, B-cell-depleted T cells, or PBMCs.

TCRdb's table, derived via immunoSEQ multiplex PCR, lists solely in-frame clones and lacks some. The data show about 250,000 clones, 85% seen once. Cohorts were determined from participant-reported clinical history. The sample was PBMCs or T cells enriched from blood (not recorded which). The chain links TRBV15 to TRBJ2-7; D perhaps matches TRBD1 (6 bases). This TCR derives from a woman aged 50 to 60 with acute COVID-19. The CDR3 region has the DNA TGTGCCACCAGCAGAGATCCAGGGGCCTACGAGCAGTACTTC. Translated, it gives CATSRDPGAYEQYF.